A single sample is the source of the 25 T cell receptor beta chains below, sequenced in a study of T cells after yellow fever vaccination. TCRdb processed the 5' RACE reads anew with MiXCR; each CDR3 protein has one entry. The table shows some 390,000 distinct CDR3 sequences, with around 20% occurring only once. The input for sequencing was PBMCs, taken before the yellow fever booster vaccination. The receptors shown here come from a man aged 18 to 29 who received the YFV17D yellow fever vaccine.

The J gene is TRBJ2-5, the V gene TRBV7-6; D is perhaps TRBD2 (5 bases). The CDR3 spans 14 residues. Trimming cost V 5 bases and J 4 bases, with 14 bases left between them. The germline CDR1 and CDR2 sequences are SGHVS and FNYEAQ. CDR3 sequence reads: CASSLTLEGETQYF. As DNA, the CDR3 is TGTGCCAGCAGCCTCACACTAGAGGGAGAGACCCAGTACTTC.

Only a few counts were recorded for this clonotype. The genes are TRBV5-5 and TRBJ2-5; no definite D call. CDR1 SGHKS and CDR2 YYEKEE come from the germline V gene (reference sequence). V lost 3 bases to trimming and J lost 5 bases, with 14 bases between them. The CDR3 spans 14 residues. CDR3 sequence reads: CASSSHPAWETQYF. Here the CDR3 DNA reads TGTGCCAGCAGCTCACACCCTGCCTGGGAGACCCAGTACTTC.

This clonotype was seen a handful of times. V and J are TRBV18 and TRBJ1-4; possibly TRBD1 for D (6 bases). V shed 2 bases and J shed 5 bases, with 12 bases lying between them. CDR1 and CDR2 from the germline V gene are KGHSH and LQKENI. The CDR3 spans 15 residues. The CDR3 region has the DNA TGTGCCAGCTCACCAGGGGCAGGGGCCAATGAAAAACTGTTTTTT. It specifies CASSPGAGANEKLFF.

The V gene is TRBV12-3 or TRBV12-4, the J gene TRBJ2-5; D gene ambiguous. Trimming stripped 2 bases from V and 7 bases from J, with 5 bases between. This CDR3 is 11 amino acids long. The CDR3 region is CASSLKGTQYF. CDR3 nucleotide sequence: TGTGCCAGCAGTTTAAAGGGGACCCAGTACTTC.

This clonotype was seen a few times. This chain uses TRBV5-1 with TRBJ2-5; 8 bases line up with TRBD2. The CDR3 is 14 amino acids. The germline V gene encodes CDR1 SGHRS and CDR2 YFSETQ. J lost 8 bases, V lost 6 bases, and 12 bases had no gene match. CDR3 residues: CASTYAGGPGTQYF. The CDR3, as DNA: TGCGCCAGCACCTACGCGGGGGGCCCAGGAACCCAGTACTTC.

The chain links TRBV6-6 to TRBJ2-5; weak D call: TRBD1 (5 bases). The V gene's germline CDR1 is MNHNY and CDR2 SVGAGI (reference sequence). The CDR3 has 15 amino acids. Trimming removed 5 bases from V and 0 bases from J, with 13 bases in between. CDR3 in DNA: TGTGCCAGCAGTCACCTAAACAGGAACCAAGAGACCCAGTACTTC. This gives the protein CASSHLNRNQETQYF.

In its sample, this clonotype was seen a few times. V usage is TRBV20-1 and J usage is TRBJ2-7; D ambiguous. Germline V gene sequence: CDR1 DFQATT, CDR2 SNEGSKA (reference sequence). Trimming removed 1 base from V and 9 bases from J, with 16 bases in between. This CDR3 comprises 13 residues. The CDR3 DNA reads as TGCAGTGCTAGAGGTCGGAACGGGCTTGGGCAGTACGTC. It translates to CSARGRNGLGQYV.

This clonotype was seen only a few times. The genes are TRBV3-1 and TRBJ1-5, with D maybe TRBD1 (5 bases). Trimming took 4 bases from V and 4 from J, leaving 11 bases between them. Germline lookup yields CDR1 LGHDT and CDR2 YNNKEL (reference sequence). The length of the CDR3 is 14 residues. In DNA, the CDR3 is TGTGCCAGCAGCCGGGGACCGTGGAATCAGCCCCAGCATTTT. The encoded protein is CASSRGPWNQPQHF.

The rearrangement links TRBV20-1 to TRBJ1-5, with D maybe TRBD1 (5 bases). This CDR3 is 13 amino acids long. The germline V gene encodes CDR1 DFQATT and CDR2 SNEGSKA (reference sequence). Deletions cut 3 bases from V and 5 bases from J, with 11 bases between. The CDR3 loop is CSARRQPDQPQHF. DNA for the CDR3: TGCAGTGCTAGGAGACAGCCAGATCAGCCCCAGCATTTT.

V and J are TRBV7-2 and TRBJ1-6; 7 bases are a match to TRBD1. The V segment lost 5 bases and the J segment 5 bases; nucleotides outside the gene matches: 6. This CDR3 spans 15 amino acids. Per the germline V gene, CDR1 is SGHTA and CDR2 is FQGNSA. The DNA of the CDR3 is TGTGCCAGCAGCCCGGGGACAGAAGATAATTCACCCCTCCACTTT. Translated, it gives CASSPGTEDNSPLHF.

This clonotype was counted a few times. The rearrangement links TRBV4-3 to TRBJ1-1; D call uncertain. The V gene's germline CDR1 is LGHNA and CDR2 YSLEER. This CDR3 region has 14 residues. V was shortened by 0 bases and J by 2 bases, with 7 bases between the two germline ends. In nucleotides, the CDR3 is TGCGCCAGCAGCCAAGATATCAGCAACACTGAAGCTTTCTTT. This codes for CASSQDISNTEAFF.

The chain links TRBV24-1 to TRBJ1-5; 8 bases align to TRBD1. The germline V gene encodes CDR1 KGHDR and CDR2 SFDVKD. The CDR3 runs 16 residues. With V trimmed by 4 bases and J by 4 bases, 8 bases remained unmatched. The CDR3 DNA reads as TGTGCCACCAGTGAGGGCAGGGGGCTTTTTAATCAGCCCCAGCATTTT. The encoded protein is CATSEGRGLFNQPQHF.

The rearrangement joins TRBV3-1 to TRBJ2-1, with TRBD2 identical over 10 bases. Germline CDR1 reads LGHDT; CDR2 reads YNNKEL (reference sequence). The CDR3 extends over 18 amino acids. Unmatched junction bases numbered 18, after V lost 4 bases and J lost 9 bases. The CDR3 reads CASSRWGSLAGAPGEQFF. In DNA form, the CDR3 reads TGTGCCAGCAGCCGTTGGGGATCTCTAGCGGGGGCCCCAGGTGAGCAGTTCTTC.

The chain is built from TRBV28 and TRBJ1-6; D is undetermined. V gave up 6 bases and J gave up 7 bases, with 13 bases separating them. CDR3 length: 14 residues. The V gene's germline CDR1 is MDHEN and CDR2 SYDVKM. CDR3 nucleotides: TGTGCCAGCAGCCCCAGTATCAGCAATTCACCCCTCCACTTT. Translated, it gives CASSPSISNSPLHF.

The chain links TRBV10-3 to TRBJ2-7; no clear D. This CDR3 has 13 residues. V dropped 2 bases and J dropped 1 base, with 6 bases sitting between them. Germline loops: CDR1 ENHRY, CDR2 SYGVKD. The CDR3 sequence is CAISEGTSYEQYF. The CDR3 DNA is TGTGCCATCAGTGAGGGCACGTCCTACGAGCAGTACTTC.

The CDR3 nucleotides read TGCGCCAGCAGCCAAGGCCAACAGGGGGCAAGCAAAAACATTCAGTACTTC. It translates to CASSQGQQGASKNIQYF. The chain has TRBV4-1 and TRBJ2-4; 9 bases are shared with TRBD1. This CDR3 is 17 amino acids long. Germline trimming cut 1 base from V and 3 bases from J; bases unmatched to any gene: 7. The germline V gene encodes CDR1 MGHRA and CDR2 YSYEKL.

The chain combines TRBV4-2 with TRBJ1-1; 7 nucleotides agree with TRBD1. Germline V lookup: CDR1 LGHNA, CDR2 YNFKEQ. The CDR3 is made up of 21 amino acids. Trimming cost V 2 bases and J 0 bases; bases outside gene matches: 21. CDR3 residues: CASSQKKGVPGGKGMNTEAFF. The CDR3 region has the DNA TGTGCCAGCAGCCAAAAAAAAGGGGTCCCAGGGGGAAAAGGAATGAACACTGAAGCTTTCTTT.

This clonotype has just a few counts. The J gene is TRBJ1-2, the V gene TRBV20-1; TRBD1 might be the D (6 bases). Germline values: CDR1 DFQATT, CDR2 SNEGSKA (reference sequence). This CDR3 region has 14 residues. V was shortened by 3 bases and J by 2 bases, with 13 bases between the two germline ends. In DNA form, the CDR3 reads TGCAGTGCTAGCTTGGGACAAAGGAACTATGGCTACACCTTC. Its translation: CSASLGQRNYGYTF.

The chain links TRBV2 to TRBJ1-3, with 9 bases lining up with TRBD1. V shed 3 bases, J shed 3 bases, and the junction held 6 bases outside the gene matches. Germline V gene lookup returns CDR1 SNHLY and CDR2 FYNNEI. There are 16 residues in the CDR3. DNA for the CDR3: TGTGCCAGCAGTGACCAACAGGGGGCGCTTGGAAACACCATATATTTT. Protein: CASSDQQGALGNTIYF.

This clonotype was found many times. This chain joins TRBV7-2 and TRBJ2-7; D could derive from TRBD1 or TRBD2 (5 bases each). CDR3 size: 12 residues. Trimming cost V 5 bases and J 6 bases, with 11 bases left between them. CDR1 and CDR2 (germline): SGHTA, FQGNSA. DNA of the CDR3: TGTGCCAGCAGCCCCTGGGACGGCGAGCAGTACTTC. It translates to CASSPWDGEQYF. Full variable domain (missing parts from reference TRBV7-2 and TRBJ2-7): GAGVSQSPSNKVTEKGKDVELRCDPISGHTALYWYRQSLGQGLEFLIYFQGNSAPDKSGLPSDRFSAERTGGSVSTLTIQRTQQEDSAVYLCASSPWDGEQYFGPGTRLTVT.

CDR3: CASSEADRFGELFF. CDR3 nucleotides: TGTGCCAGCAGCGAAGCCGACCGGTTCGGGGAGCTGTTTTTT. The rearrangement links TRBV7-3 to TRBJ2-2; D unclear. The CDR3 has 14 residues. V dropped 5 bases and J dropped 7 bases, with 14 bases sitting between them. Germline CDR1 is SGHTA and CDR2 is FQGTGA.

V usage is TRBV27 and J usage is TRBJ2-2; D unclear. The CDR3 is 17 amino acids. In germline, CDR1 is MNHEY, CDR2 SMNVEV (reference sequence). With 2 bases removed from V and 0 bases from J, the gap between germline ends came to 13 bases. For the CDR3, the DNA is TGTGCCAGCAGTTTAATACTTCGCACGTCGAACACCGGGGAGCTGTTTTTT. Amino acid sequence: CASSLILRTSNTGELFF.

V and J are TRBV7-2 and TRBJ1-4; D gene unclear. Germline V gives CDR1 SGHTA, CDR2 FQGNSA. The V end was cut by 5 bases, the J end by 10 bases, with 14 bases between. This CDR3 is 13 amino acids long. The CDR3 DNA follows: TGTGCCAGCAGCCCCTCGATAATGGGAAAACTGTTTTTT. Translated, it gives CASSPSIMGKLFF.

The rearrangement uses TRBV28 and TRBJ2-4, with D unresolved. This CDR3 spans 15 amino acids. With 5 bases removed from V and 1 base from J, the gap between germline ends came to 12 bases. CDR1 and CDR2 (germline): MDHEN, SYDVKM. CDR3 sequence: CASSPGTRAKNIQYF. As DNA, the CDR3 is TGTGCCAGCAGTCCGGGTACGAGGGCCAAAAACATTCAGTACTTC.

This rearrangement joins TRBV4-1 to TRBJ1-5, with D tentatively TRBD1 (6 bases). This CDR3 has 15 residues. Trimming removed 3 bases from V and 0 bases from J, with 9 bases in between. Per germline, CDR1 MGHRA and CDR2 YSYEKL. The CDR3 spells CASSHRQDSNQPQHF. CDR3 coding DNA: TGCGCCAGCAGCCACCGACAGGATAGCAATCAGCCCCAGCATTTT.